This TCR beta chain was captured by sequencing in a study of OX40 agonist ivuxolimab in advanced cancers. Across the whole study: While on treatment, patients had intravenous ivuxolimab at 0.01 to 10 mg/kg every 2 weeks.

The CDR3 extends over 14 amino acids. V lost 6 bases and J 0 bases, leaving 9 bases between the germline ends. CDR1 KGHSH and CDR2 LQKENI come from the germline V gene. Some clones are missing from TCRdb's copy, which holds only in-frame ones; the method was immunoSEQ multiplex PCR. The repertoire has 70,000 to 80,000 clones, around 85% of them found once; the top ten carry 4.6%. The sequences come from CD4+ or CD8+ T cells sorted from blood, collected in a trial of the OX40 agonist ivuxolimab. The sequence was collected from an adult with an advanced solid tumor such as melanoma, head and neck, liver or kidney cancer. The chain is built from TRBV18 and TRBJ1-5, with D perhaps matching TRBD1 (5 bases). DNA of the CDR3: TGTGCCAGCTCCAGACAGTATAGCAATCAGCCCCAGCATTTT. This encodes CASSRQYSNQPQHF.